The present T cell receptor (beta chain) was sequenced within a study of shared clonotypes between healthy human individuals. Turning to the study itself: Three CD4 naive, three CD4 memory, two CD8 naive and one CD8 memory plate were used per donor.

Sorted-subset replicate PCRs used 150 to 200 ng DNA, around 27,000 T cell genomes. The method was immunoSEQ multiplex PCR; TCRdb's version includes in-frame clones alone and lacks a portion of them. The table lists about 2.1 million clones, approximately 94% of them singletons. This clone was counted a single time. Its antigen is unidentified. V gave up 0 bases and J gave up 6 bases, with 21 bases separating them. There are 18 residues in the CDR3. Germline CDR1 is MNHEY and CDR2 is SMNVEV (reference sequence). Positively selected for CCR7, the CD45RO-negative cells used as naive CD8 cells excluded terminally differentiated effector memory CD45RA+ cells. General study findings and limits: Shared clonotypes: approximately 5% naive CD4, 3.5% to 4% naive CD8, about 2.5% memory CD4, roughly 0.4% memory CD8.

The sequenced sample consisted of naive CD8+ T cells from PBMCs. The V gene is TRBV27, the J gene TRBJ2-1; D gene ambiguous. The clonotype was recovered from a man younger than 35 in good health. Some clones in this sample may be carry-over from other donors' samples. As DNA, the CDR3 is TGTGCCAGCAGTTTATCGCCCCCAAGGGTAAGGATGCTCAATGAGCAGTTCTTC. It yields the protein CASSLSPPRVRMLNEQFF.